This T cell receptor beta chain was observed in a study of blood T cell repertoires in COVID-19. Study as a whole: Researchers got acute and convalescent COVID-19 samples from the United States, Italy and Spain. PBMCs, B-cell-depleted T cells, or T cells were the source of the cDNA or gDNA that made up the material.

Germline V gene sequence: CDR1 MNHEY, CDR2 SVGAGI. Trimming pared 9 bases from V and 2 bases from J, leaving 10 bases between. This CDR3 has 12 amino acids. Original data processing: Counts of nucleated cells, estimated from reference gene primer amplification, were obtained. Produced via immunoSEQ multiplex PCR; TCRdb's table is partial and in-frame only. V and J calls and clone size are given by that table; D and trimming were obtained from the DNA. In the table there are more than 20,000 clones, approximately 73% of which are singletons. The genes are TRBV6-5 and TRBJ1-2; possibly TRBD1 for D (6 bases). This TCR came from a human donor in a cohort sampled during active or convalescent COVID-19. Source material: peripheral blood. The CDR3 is CASRDRNYGYTF. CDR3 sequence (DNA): TGTGCCAGTCGTGACAGGAACTATGGCTACACCTTC.